This TCR beta chain was found in a study of metastatic and nonmetastatic thyroid tumors. Looking at the study overall: From malignant and benign thyroid patients, repertoires in blood and in tumor or nodule tissue were compared.

This clone has at least ten counts. Its antigen is as yet unknown. Study-wide findings and caveats: The study reportedly found significantly higher TCR beta diversity in malignant thyroid tumors than benign nodules, in blood and tumor.

Original handling: For papillary thyroid cancer, a distant-metastasis classifier was constructed from CDR3 differences observed across clinicopathological groups. TCRdb recomputed clones from the PCR reads via MiXCR. The V and J calls follow TCRdb's processing rather than the paper's. The repertoire includes more than 20,000 clones, approximately 24% of them detected once, and approximately 12% sits in the top ten. Not a single patient had been given any form of treatment at any point before undergoing thyroid surgery. The CDR3 has 14 residues. CDR1 is SQVTM, CDR2 ANQGSEA, per germline. The ends were cut back, 3 bases at V and 5 bases at J, with 16 bases in the middle.

The sequenced sample was tumor tissue. The sequence was collected from a male donor with papillary thyroid cancer or a benign thyroid nodule (not recorded which). Some clones in this sample may be carry-over from other donors' samples. The rearrangement links TRBV29-1 to TRBJ1-1; weak D call: TRBD1 (6 bases). The CDR3 here is CSVDPGGGGTEAFF. The DNA for the CDR3 is TGCAGCGTTGACCCGGGGGGGGGCGGGACTGAAGCTTTCTTT.